The 25 T cell receptor beta chains reported below all come from one sample, sequenced in a study of shared clonotypes between healthy human individuals. Clones were sequenced by immunoSEQ multiplex PCR, and TCRdb holds only the in-frame ones, with some missing. The table shows about 2.4 million clones, with 93% occurring only once. Sequenced sample: naive CD4+ T cells from PBMCs. Sample subset: CD45RA+ positively selected. These receptors originate from a man aged 18 to 30 in good health. Some clones in this sample may be carry-over from other donors' samples.

V gene TRBV19 combines with J gene TRBJ2-2, with D tentatively TRBD1 (5 bases). The germline V gene has CDR1 LNHDA and CDR2 SQIVND (reference sequence). This CDR3 is built from 15 residues. The V and J ends lost 6 bases and 2 bases respectively, with 13 bases between them. The CDR3 DNA is TGTGCCAGTAGACAGGTTTCCCTCAACACCGGGGAGCTGTTTTTT. Its translation is CASRQVSLNTGELFF.

The chain uses TRBV10-1 and TRBJ2-7, with D tentatively TRBD1 (5 bases). The CDR3 covers 16 residues. The V gene lost 3 bases and the J gene lost 2 bases, with 17 bases spanning the gap. Germline values: CDR1 WNHNN, CDR2 SYGVQD (reference sequence). The CDR3: CASSDNSGLSPYEQYF. The CDR3 bases are TGCGCCAGCAGTGACAACTCAGGGCTATCTCCCTACGAGCAGTACTTC.

The chain has TRBV5-1 and TRBJ2-7; 7 bases align to TRBD2. The V segment lost 6 bases and the J segment 3 bases; nucleotides outside the gene matches: 6. CDR3 length: 13 residues. Looked up from germline, CDR1 is SGHRS and CDR2 is YFSETQ. The CDR3 DNA reads TGCGCCAGCAAGGCGGGAGTGTTCTACGAGCAGTACTTC. This translates into CASKAGVFYEQYF.

The chain has TRBV15 and TRBJ2-7; D not resolved. Trimming stripped 2 bases from V and 6 bases from J, with 8 bases between. Germline V lookup: CDR1 LNHNV, CDR2 YYDKDF (reference sequence). The CDR3 length is 12 residues. The CDR3 loop reads CATSRLQSEQYF. The CDR3 DNA sequence: TGTGCCACCAGCAGACTACAGAGCGAGCAGTACTTC.

V usage is TRBV18 and J usage is TRBJ1-4, with a weak D call TRBD1 (5 bases). The CDR3 contains 14 residues. Trimming shortened V by 3 bases and J by 6 bases, and 11 bases separated the two germline ends. Germline CDR1 reads KGHSH; CDR2 reads LQKENI. Here the CDR3 reads CASSPARVDEKLFF. The CDR3 bases are TGTGCCAGCTCACCGGCCAGGGTTGATGAAAAACTGTTTTTT.

The rearrangement joins TRBV5-1 to TRBJ2-1, with D perhaps TRBD1 or TRBD2 (5 bases each). Germline assignment: CDR1 SGHRS and CDR2 YFSETQ. Trimming left V 0 bases short and J 7 bases short, with 11 bases between. The CDR3 has 14 amino acids. The CDR3 reads CASSLDGAGNEQFF. CDR3 in DNA: TGCGCCAGCAGCTTGGACGGGGCTGGGAATGAGCAGTTCTTC.

The V gene is TRBV6-5, the J gene TRBJ2-7, with 8 bases aligning to TRBD1. This CDR3 contains 15 residues. The ends lost 6 bases at V and 4 bases at J; junction bases unmatched: 11. Germline V gene lookup returns CDR1 MNHEY and CDR2 SVGAGI. CDR3 sequence reads: CASSPAGTGGYEQYF. The CDR3 DNA reads as TGTGCCAGCAGCCCGGCCGGGACAGGAGGATACGAGCAGTACTTC.

The chain couples TRBV5-6 to TRBJ2-4, with D unresolved. The CDR3 runs 17 residues. V was trimmed by 0 bases and J by 0 bases, leaving 13 bases between them. The germline CDR1 and CDR2 sequences are SGHDT and YYEEEE. CDR3 region: CASSLAFDPLAKNIQYF. DNA of the CDR3: TGTGCCAGCAGCTTGGCGTTCGACCCACTAGCCAAAAACATTCAGTACTTC.

The chain has TRBV28 and TRBJ2-7; a possible D gene is TRBD1 (5 bases). Germline loops: CDR1 MDHEN, CDR2 SYDVKM. The CDR3 contains 14 residues. Trimming shortened V by 5 bases and J by 4 bases, and 15 bases separated the two germline ends. In DNA, the CDR3 is TGTGCCAGCAGTCCCCCTGACAGAAGATACGAGCAGTACTTC. Amino acids: CASSPPDRRYEQYF.

This clone was detected a few times. This sequence joins TRBV19 and TRBJ1-1; D is perhaps TRBD1 (6 bases). The V end lost 6 bases, the J end lost 6 bases, and 8 bases lay between the germline ends. CDR1 is LNHDA, CDR2 SQIVND, per germline (reference sequence). This CDR3 has 11 amino acids. The DNA for the CDR3 is TGTGCCAGTAGCCGACAGGCTGAAGCTTTCTTT. Amino acids: CASSRQAEAFF. Complete variable domain (other parts from reference TRBV19 and TRBJ1-1): DGGITQSPKYLFRKEGQNVTLSCEQNLNHDAMYWYRQDPGQGLRLIYYSQIVNDFQKGDIAEGYSVSREKKESFPLTVTSAQKNPTAFYLCASSRQAEAFFGQGTRLTVV.

V and J are TRBV21-1 and TRBJ2-1; TRBD2 reflects the table's D call only, with no check against the DNA. TRBV21-1 is listed as a pseudogene. The CDR3 consists of 16 residues. Here the CDR3 reads CASSKGRGFVYNEQFF. CDR3 DNA sequence: TGTGCCAGCAGCAAAGGGAGAGGGTTCGTCTACAATGAGCAGTTCTTC.

The chain uses TRBV18 and TRBJ2-3; TRBD2 aligns across 10 bases. Germline V CDR1 and CDR2: KGHSH, LQKENI. V lost 2 bases, J lost 4 bases, and 6 bases stayed unmatched. There are 16 residues in the CDR3. The CDR3 DNA sequence: TGTGCCAGCTCACCAAAACAGCTAGCGGGGGCAGATACGCAGTATTTT. Residues: CASSPKQLAGADTQYF.

The chain links TRBV11-3 to TRBJ2-7, with 9 nucleotides matching TRBD1. CDR1 is SGHNT and CDR2 is YENEEA in the germline V gene. The junction had 2 bases not matched to a gene; V was cut back by 0 bases and J by 5 bases. The CDR3 is 14 residues long. The CDR3 nucleotides read TGTGCCAGCAGCTTAGAAACAGGGGGCCACGAGCAGTACTTC. This gives the protein CASSLETGGHEQYF.

Note on this clone: Other DNA sequences from this sample encode an identical CDR3 as well. The CDR3 region is CASSLAQGSGQPQHF. The CDR3 bases are TGTGCCAGCAGCTTAGCGCAGGGATCGGGTCAGCCCCAGCATTTT. The chain links TRBV7-2 to TRBJ1-5; D may be TRBD1 (5 bases). This CDR3 is built from 15 residues. V was shortened by 0 bases and J by 6 bases, with 12 bases between the two germline ends. Germline CDR1 is SGHTA and CDR2 is FQGNSA.

The J gene is TRBJ2-1, the V gene TRBV4-2; no clear D. The CDR3 length is 17 residues. V gave up 0 bases and J gave up 0 bases, with 12 bases separating them. CDR1 is LGHNA and CDR2 is YNFKEQ in the germline V gene. DNA of the CDR3: TGTGCCAGCAGCCAAGATCTGAGGCGGAGCTCCTACAATGAGCAGTTCTTC. Translating it yields CASSQDLRRSSYNEQFF.

Worth noting for this clone: Other DNA sequences of this sample code for an identical CDR3. This chain connects TRBV5-1 to TRBJ2-2; a weak D match, TRBD1 (6 bases). This CDR3 has 14 amino acids. The V end lost 3 bases, the J end lost 1 base, and 7 bases lay between the germline ends. Germline V gene lookup returns CDR1 SGHRS and CDR2 YFSETQ. In DNA form, the CDR3 reads TGCGCCAGCAGCTCGACAGGGAACACCGGGGAGCTGTTTTTT. This sequence encodes CASSSTGNTGELFF. Filled out from reference TRBV5-1 and TRBJ2-2, the complete variable domain reads KAGVTQTPRYLIKTRGQQVTLSCSPISGHRSVSWYQQTPGQGLQFLFEYFSETQRNKGNFPGRFSGRQFSNSRSEMNVSTLELGDSALYLCASSSTGNTGELFFGEGSRLTVL.

V is TRBV13 and J is TRBJ2-5; D is uncertain. Trimming pared 3 bases from V and 4 bases from J, leaving 6 bases between. The CDR3 covers 12 residues. CDR1 is PRHDT, CDR2 FYEKMQ, per germline (reference sequence). CDR3 sequence reads: CASSFVLETQYF. The DNA for the CDR3 is TGTGCCAGCAGCTTCGTATTAGAGACCCAGTACTTC.

In its sample, this clone was seen once. This chain connects TRBV2 to TRBJ1-1; D is ambiguous. The CDR3 is 14 residues long. Germline V lookup: CDR1 SNHLY, CDR2 FYNNEI. The ends were cut back, 7 bases at V and 1 base at J, with 13 bases in the middle. CDR3 amino acids: CASTDRTTNTEAFF. The CDR3 nucleotides are TGTGCCAGCACCGATAGGACCACGAACACTGAAGCTTTCTTT.

This rearrangement joins TRBV6-6 to TRBJ1-2; a possible D gene is TRBD1 (5 bases). The CDR3 runs 14 residues. V dropped 3 bases and J dropped 4 bases, with 12 bases sitting between them. Germline V gives CDR1 MNHNY, CDR2 SVGAGI (reference sequence). CDR3 nucleotide sequence: TGTGCCAGCAGTTATGGGGGGGGTAGCTATGGCTACACCTTC. Encoded protein: CASSYGGGSYGYTF.

With respect to this clone: Different DNA sequences within this sample yield the same CDR3. This rearrangement joins TRBV2 to TRBJ2-5, with D possibly TRBD2 on 5 matching bases. This CDR3 comprises 13 residues. V was shortened by 3 bases and J by 1 base, with 6 bases between the two germline ends. CDR1 and CDR2 from the germline V gene are SNHLY and FYNNEI. In nucleotides, the CDR3 is TGTGCCAGCAGTGACCGGGGCCAAGAGACCCAGTACTTC. This encodes CASSDRGQETQYF.

This sequence joins TRBV28 and TRBJ1-4; D gene uncertain. The CDR3 length is 14 residues. The germline V gene has CDR1 MDHEN and CDR2 SYDVKM. V dropped 7 bases and J dropped 10 bases, with 19 bases sitting between them. DNA of the CDR3: TGTGCCAGCACCTTACGGGCTTTGGAGGGAAAACTGTTTTTT. Encoded protein: CASTLRALEGKLFF. Combining the CDR3 with reference TRBV28 and TRBJ1-4 gives the whole variable domain DVKVTQSSRYLVKRTGEKVFLECVQDMDHENMFWYRQDPGLGLRLIYFSYDVKMKEKGDIPEGYSVSREKKERFSLILESASTNQTSMYLCASTLRALEGKLFFGSGTQLSVL.

The chain is built from TRBV18 and TRBJ2-1; 7 nucleotides match TRBD2. CDR3 length: 15 residues. Germline assignment: CDR1 KGHSH and CDR2 LQKENI. The trim removed 3 bases at V and 8 bases at J, leaving 10 bases unmatched. This CDR3 is CASSPAGVNGDEQFF. CDR3 nucleotide sequence: TGTGCCAGCTCACCGGCGGGAGTCAATGGCGATGAGCAGTTCTTC.

The V gene is TRBV19, the J gene TRBJ2-5; either TRBD1 or TRBD2 may supply D (5 bases each). The CDR3 runs 14 residues. V was trimmed by 3 bases and J by 1 base, leaving 9 bases between them. Germline V gene sequence: CDR1 LNHDA, CDR2 SQIVND (reference sequence). CDR3 sequence: CASSMIGTQETQYF. CDR3 in DNA: TGTGCCAGTAGTATGATAGGGACCCAAGAGACCCAGTACTTC.

The rearrangement uses TRBV2 and TRBJ2-7, with D unclear. Germline V CDR1 and CDR2: SNHLY, FYNNEI. The CDR3 covers 12 residues. V was cut by 10 bases and J by 7 bases, with 17 bases left in between. The CDR3 spells CATNPDAGEQYF. CDR3 DNA: TGTGCCACCAACCCGGACGCCGGTGAGCAGTACTTC.

This clone was recorded only once. The chain is built from TRBV7-2 and TRBJ2-7; 7 bases map to TRBD2. Per the germline V gene, CDR1 is SGHTA and CDR2 is FQGNSA. Trimming at V came to 5 bases and at J to 3 bases, leaving 10 bases not matched to a gene. The CDR3 covers 15 residues. The CDR3 loop reads CASSPEGTTYYEQYF. The DNA for the CDR3 is TGTGCCAGCAGCCCAGAAGGGACTACCTACTACGAGCAGTACTTC. Variable domain in full (rest from reference TRBV7-2 and TRBJ2-7): GAGVSQSPSNKVTEKGKDVELRCDPISGHTALYWYRQSLGQGLEFLIYFQGNSAPDKSGLPSDRFSAERTGGSVSTLTIQRTQQEDSAVYLCASSPEGTTYYEQYFGPGTRLTVT.